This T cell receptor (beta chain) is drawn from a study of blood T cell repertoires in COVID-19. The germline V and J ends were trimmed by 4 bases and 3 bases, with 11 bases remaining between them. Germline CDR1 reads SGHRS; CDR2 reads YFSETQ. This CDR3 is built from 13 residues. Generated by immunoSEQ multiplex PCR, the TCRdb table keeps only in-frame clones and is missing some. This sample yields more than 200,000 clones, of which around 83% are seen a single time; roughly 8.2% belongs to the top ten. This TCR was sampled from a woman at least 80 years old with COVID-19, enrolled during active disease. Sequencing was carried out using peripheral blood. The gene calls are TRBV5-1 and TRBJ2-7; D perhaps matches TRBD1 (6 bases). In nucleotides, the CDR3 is TGCGCCAGCAGCCCCTCACAGGGCTACGAGCAGTACTTC. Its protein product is CASSPSQGYEQYF.